This record looks at one T cell receptor beta chain sequence and its context. Its matching antigen is unknown. The PCR was carried out with 60 Vbeta primers and 13 Jbeta primers. The method was immunoSEQ multiplex PCR; TCRdb's version includes in-frame clones alone and lacks a portion of them. The repertoire holds a few hundred thousand clones, with 70% to 90% as singletons. This specimen belongs to a study of cytomegalovirus exposure and HLA in healthy donors. For the study at large: About 85 million unique TCRs from HLA-typed donors were held in an early release of data.

The CDR3 covers 17 residues. Germline V gives CDR1 MGHRA, CDR2 YSYEKL. V lost 0 bases, J lost 6 bases, and 20 bases lay in between. Whole-study findings and limits: More clonal expansion characterized HLA-associated TCR beta chains than equally common others in a later analysis. It was taken for granted in presence/absence analyses that sequencing depth across donors was roughly uniform.

Healthy donors of bone marrow made up the group. Sequenced material: PBMCs. The genes are TRBV4-1 and TRBJ1-2, with D possibly being TRBD1 (6 bases). This receptor was taken from a woman between 18 and 29 years old in good health and CMV-seronegative. The CDR3 loop is CASSQEIGTQALNGYTF. Written as DNA, the CDR3 is TGCGCCAGCAGCCAAGAGATTGGGACACAGGCACTAAATGGCTACACCTTC.